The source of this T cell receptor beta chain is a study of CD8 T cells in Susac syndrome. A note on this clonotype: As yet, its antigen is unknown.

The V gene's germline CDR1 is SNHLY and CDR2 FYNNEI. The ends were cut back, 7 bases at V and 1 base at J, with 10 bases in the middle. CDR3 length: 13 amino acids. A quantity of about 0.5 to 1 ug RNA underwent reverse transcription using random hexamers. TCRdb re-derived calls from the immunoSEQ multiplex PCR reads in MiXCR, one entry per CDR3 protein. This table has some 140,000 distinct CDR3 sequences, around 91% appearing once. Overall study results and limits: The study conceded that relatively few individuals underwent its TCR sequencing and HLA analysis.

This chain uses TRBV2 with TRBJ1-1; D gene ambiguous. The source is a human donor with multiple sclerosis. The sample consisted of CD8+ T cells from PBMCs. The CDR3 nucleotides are TGTGCCAGCACGGGCAGCCCGAACACTGAAGCTTTCTTT. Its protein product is CASTGSPNTEAFF.